This T cell receptor (beta chain) was recovered during a study of T cell repertoires in cytomegalovirus infection. Background on the study: The public TCR beta signatures pointed to both CMV infection and matching HLA type. Study-wide findings and caveats: Dominating the ex vivo response were TCR beta clonotypes that were CMV-specific and HLA-C-restricted.

Concerning this clonotype: Its matching antigen is unknown.

In TCRdb, the reads were re-called with MiXCR into one record per CDR3 protein. The sample records under 300,000 distinct CDR3 sequences, 9% to 15% being singletons. Germline CDR1 LGHNA, CDR2 YNFKEQ. The germline V and J ends were trimmed by 1 base and 5 bases, with 7 bases remaining between them. The CDR3 has 13 residues. The clonotype originates from a human donor in good health (CMV status not recorded). Some clones in this sample may be carry-over from other donors' samples. Sample: PBMCs. The V call is TRBV4-2, the J call TRBJ2-3, with D unresolved. This CDR3 is CASSQGPGDTQYF. CDR3 nucleotide sequence: TGTGCCAGCAGCCAAGGGCCGGGAGATACGCAGTATTTT.